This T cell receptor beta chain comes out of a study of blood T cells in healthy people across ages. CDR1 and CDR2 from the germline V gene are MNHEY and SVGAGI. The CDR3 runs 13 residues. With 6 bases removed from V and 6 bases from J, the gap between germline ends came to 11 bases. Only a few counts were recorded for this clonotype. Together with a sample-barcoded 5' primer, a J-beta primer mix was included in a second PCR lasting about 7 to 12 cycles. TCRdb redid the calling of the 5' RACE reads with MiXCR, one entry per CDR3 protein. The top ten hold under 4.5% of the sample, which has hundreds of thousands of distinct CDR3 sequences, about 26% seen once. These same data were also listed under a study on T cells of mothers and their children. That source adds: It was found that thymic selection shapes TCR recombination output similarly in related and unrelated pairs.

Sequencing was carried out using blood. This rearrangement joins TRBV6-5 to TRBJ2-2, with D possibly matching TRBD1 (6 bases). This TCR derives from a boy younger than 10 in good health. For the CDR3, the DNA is TGTGCCAGCAGCTATGGGGGCTCCGGGGAGCTGTTTTTT. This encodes CASSYGGSGELFF.